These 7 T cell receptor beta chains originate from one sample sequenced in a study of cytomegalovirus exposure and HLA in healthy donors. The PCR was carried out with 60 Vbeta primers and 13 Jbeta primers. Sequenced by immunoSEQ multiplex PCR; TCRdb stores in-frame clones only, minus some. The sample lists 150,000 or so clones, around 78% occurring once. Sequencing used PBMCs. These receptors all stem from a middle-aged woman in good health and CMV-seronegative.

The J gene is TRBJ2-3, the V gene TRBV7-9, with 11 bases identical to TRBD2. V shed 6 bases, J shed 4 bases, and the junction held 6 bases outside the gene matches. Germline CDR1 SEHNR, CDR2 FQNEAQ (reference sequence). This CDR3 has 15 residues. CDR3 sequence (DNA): TGTGCCAGCAGTCCCGGGACTAGCGGATCAGATACGCAGTATTTT. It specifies CASSPGTSGSDTQYF.

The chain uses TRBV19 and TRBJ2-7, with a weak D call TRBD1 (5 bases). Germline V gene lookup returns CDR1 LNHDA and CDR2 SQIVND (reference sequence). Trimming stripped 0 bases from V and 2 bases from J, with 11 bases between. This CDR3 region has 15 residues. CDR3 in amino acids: CASSIDPPGPYEQYF. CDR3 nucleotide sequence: TGTGCCAGTAGTATAGATCCACCAGGGCCCTACGAGCAGTACTTC. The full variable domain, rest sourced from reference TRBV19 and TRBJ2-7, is DGGITQSPKYLFRKEGQNVTLSCEQNLNHDAMYWYRQDPGQGLRLIYYSQIVNDFQKGDIAEGYSVSREKKESFPLTVTSAQKNPTAFYLCASSIDPPGPYEQYFGPGTRLTVT.

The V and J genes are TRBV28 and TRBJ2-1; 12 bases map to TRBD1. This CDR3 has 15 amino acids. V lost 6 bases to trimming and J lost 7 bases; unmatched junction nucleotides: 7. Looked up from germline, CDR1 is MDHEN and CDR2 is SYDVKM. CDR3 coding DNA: TGTGCCAGCAGGAGGGGACAGGGGGCCCTAAATGAGCAGTTCTTC. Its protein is CASRRGQGALNEQFF.

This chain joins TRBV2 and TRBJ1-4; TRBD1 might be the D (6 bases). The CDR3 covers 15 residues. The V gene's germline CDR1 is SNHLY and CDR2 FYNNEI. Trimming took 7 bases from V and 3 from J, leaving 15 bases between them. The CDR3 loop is CASKPPWGPNEKLFF. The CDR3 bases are TGTGCCAGCAAGCCGCCGTGGGGGCCTAATGAAAAACTGTTTTTT.

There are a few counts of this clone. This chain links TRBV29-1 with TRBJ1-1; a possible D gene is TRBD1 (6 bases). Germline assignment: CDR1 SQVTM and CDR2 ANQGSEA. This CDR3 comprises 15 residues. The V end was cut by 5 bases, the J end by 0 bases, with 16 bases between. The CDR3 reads CSVLRTADMNTEAFF. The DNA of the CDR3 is TGCAGCGTTCTACGGACAGCCGATATGAACACTGAAGCTTTCTTT.

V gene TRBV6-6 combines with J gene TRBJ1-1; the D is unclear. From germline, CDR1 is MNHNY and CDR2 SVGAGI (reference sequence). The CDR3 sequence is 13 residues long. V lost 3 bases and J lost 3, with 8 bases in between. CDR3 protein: CASSYRRDTEAFF. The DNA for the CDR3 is TGTGCCAGCAGTTATAGGAGAGACACTGAAGCTTTCTTT.

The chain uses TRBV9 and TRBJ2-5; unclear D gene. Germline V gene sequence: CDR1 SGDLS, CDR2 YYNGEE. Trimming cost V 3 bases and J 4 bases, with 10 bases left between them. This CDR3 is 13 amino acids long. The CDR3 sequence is CASSGAGIETQYF. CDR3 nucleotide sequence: TGTGCCAGCAGCGGGGCAGGAATAGAGACCCAGTACTTC.